Given below is one T cell receptor beta chain in context. Its antigen is currently unknown. The RNA input was about 0.5 to 1 ug, and it was reverse transcribed with random hexamers. Amplification of TCR beta CDR3 used immunoSEQ multiplex PCR across 54 Vbeta and 13 Jbeta. One entry per CDR3 protein results from TCRdb running MiXCR on the immunoSEQ multiplex PCR reads. The sample consists of roughly 200,000 distinct CDR3 sequences, 90% to 97% of them appearing once. The sample belongs to a study of CD8 T cells in Susac syndrome. Broader study findings: The study's TCR sequencing and HLA analysis covered a relatively small number of individuals, and the study acknowledged this.

TEMRA cells were FACS-enriched, unlike CD8+ and CD4+ T cells, which were negatively isolated. Sequencing input: CD4+ T cells from PBMCs. The receptor was derived from a human donor with multiple sclerosis.

CDR3 nucleotide sequence: TGTGCCAGCAGCTGGGGACTTTGGGGCAGGGGTGCTGGCAATGAGCAGTTCTTC. Translation gives CASSWGLWGRGAGNEQFF. The chain has TRBV7-9 and TRBJ2-1; D possibly matches TRBD1 or TRBD2 (6 bases each). V was trimmed by 4 bases and J by 6 bases, leaving 25 bases between them. The CDR3 has 18 residues. CDR1 is SEHNR, CDR2 FQNEAQ, per germline (reference sequence).